The following is a TCR beta chain sequence with its context. Its antigen is still unknown. This sample is drawn from a study of OX40 agonist ivuxolimab in advanced cancers. Across the whole study: Subjects had a mean age of about 65 years, with a range of roughly 23 to 79; just over 80% were male. Study-level points and caveats: The average count of expanded clones was higher among CD8+ T cells than among CD4+. Among the lowest levels of clonal expansion were found in partial responders at 0.1-3.0 mg/kg. At 0.1 to 3.0 mg/kg and by week 6, CD4+ and CD8+ T cells in the blood had expanded clonally.

The CDR3 spans 16 residues. With V trimmed by 5 bases and J by 2 bases, 7 bases remained unmatched. Germline lookup yields CDR1 MNHEY and CDR2 SMNVEV (reference sequence). Data came from immunoSEQ multiplex PCR; TCRdb stores just in-frame clones and leaves some out. Of 70,000 or so clones in the sample, 85% to 90% were seen once. This material consisted of CD4+ or CD8+ T cells sorted from blood, taken in a trial of the OX40 agonist ivuxolimab. The source of this sequence is an adult with an advanced solid tumor such as melanoma, head and neck, liver or kidney cancer. The gene calls are TRBV27 and TRBJ2-7; 12 bases map to TRBD2. In DNA, the CDR3 is TGTGCCAGCAGTCCCTGGACTAGCGGGAACACCTACGAGCAGTACTTC. The encoded protein is CASSPWTSGNTYEQYF.